These T cell receptor beta chains were read from a single sample in a study of circulating CD8 cells and anti-PD-1 response in melanoma. MiXCR, applied by TCRdb to the reads, yields one record per CDR3 protein. The top ten clones hold around 70% of a sample with roughly 210 distinct CDR3 sequences, 6% of them seen once. This specimen consisted of CD8+ T cells from PBMCs, obtained at baseline or after one month of anti-PD-1 therapy (not recorded which). These receptors originate from a human donor with melanoma. Both conserved end residues are part of each CDR3. D genes are given only for firm matches. Size tells how often a clone was seen (once, few, many) or the class of an expanded clone, and some rows leave it out.

NA,TRBJ2-1,large,13,TRBV4-3,CASRSSSYNEQFF,TGCGCCTCCCGGTCGAGCTCCTACAATGAGCAGTTCTTC
NA,TRBJ2-1,medium-sized,16,TRBV14,CASSQDRSPRYNEQFF,TGTGCCAGCAGCCAAGATCGGTCACCACGGTACAATGAGCAGTTCTTC
NA,TRBJ1-1,large,21,TRBV3-2,CASSHAGASQGNLLSNTEAFF,TGTGCCAGCAGCCACGCAGGGGCATCACAGGGCAACCTCTTATCGAACACTGAAGCTTTCTTT
NA,TRBJ2-3,hyperexpanded,12,TRBV7-2,CASSLDLGTQYF,TGTGCCAGCAGCTTAGACTTGGGTACGCAGTATTTT
NA,TRBJ2-1,large,13,TRBV27,CASSYAVYNEQFF,TGTGCCAGCAGTTACGCGGTCTACAATGAGCAGTTCTTC
TRBD1,TRBJ2-7,large,15,TRBV11-2,CASSPPGQGLGEQYF,TGTGCCAGCAGCCCCCCGGGACAGGGGTTGGGCGAGCAGTACTTC
NA,TRBJ1-5,medium-sized,14,TRBV27,CASSLWAGNQPQHF,TGTGCCAGCAGTTTATGGGCAGGAAATCAGCCCCAGCATTTT
NA,TRBJ1-3,large,16,TRBV12-3/TRBV12-4,CASSMNPVGSGNTIYF,TGTGCCAGCAGTATGAATCCAGTGGGCTCTGGAAACACCATATATTTT
NA,TRBJ2-3,large,12,TRBV11-2,CASSFLADTQYF,TGTGCCAGCAGCTTTCTCGCAGATACGCAGTATTTT
NA,TRBJ2-3,medium-sized,16,TRBV4-3,CASSQEFARSTDTQYF,TGCGCCAGCAGCCAAGAATTCGCGAGGAGCACAGATACGCAGTATTTT
NA,TRBJ2-7,large,13,TRBV12-5,CASGTDLFYEQYF,TGTGCTAGTGGTACCGACTTGTTCTACGAGCAGTACTTC
TRBD1,TRBJ1-1,large,14,TRBV19,CASPLQGGGTEAFF,TGTGCCAGTCCCCTCCAAGGGGGCGGCACTGAAGCTTTCTTT
NA,TRBJ1-1,medium-sized,12,TRBV2,CASSEGKGEAFF,TGTGCCAGCAGTGAAGGCAAGGGCGAAGCTTTCTTT
TRBD1,TRBJ1-2,large,21,TRBV10-3,CAISESFQGASSERLNYGYTF,TGTGCCATCAGTGAGTCTTTCCAGGGGGCGTCTTCCGAACGCCTTAACTATGGCTACACCTTC
TRBD1,TRBJ2-1,large,14,TRBV27,CASSLGTGLNEQFF,TGTGCCAGCAGTTTGGGGACAGGTCTCAATGAGCAGTTCTTC
NA,TRBJ2-3,large,12,TRBV9,CASSGWPGHFYF,TGTGCCAGCAGCGGTTGGCCGGGACATTTCTATTTT
NA,TRBJ2-7,large,13,TRBV28,CASSFASPYEQYF,TGTGCCAGCAGTTTCGCCAGTCCCTACGAGCAGTACTTC
NA,TRBJ2-7,large,22,TRBV23-1,CASSLPLMARNLRAVLHFDSAF,TGCGCCAGCAGTCTACCCCTAATGGCACGGAACCTACGAGCAGTACTCCACTTTGATTCAGCCTTC
TRBD1,TRBJ2-7,medium-sized,15,TRBV7-2,CASSREPGQSYEQYF,TGTGCCAGCAGCCGGGAACCGGGACAGAGCTACGAGCAGTACTTC
NA,TRBJ1-6,large,15,TRBV27,CASSLMSSYNSPLHF,TGTGCCAGCAGTTTAATGAGCTCCTATAATTCACCCCTCCACTTT
TRBD1,TRBJ2-1,hyperexpanded,13,TRBV11-2,CASRTGGYNEQFF,TGTGCCAGCAGGACAGGGGGATACAATGAGCAGTTCTTC
NA,TRBJ2-7,medium-sized,13,TRBV20-1,CSARGQGPYEQYF,TGCAGTGCTAGAGGTCAGGGGCCCTACGAGCAGTACTTC
TRBD2,TRBJ2-3,hyperexpanded,15,TRBV11-2,CASSRTSGSTDTQYF,TGTGCCAGCAGCCGGACTAGCGGTAGCACAGATACGCAGTATTTT
NA,TRBJ2-7,large,11,TRBV28,CASATGYEQYF,TGTGCCAGCGCAACAGGGTACGAGCAGTACTTC
TRBD2,TRBJ2-3,NA,19,TRBV2,CATAGLAGFALSSTDTQYF,TGTGCCACCGCCGGACTAGCGGGTTTCGCTCTTTCCAGCACGGATACGCAGTATTTT
TRBD1,TRBJ2-7,medium-sized,15,TRBV4-3,CASSQNTGQTYEQYF,TGCGCCAGCAGCCAAAATACGGGACAGACATACGAGCAGTACTTC
NA,TRBJ1-5,medium-sized,16,TRBV4-3,CASSQDLRLGNQPQHF,TGCGCCAGCAGCCAAGATTTGCGGTTGGGGAATCAGCCCCAGCATTTT
NA,TRBJ2-4,large,11,TRBV24-1,CATKRPGPEQF,TGTGCCACCAAACGCCCGGGCCCCGAGCAATTC
NA,TRBJ1-4,large,14,TRBV19,CARPPSSDGEKLFF,TGTGCCCGACCCCCATCTTCTGACGGGGAAAAACTGTTTTTT
NA,TRBJ1-2,large,13,TRBV9,CASSATENYGYTF,TGTGCCAGCAGCGCGACAGAGAACTATGGCTACACCTTC